This TCR beta chain derives from a study of T-cell memory formation after mild COVID-19. For the study at large: TCR clusters were mostly confined to one donor each. Overall study results and limits: CD4/CD8 balance held among clones contracting day 15 to 85, and later expanders leaned CD4+. The pre-infection memory compartment contained some responding clones, suggesting cross-reactive memory joined.

V lost 7 bases, J lost 11 bases, and 20 bases lay in between. Per the germline V gene, CDR1 is MNHNY and CDR2 is SVGAGI (reference sequence). The CDR3 covers 14 residues. This clonotype has ten or more counts. Its antigen is undetermined. Via MiXCR, TCRdb re-called the 5' RACE reads, giving one row per CDR3 protein. The repertoire holds around 200,000 distinct CDR3 sequences, with 18% as singletons. The chain employs TRBV6-6 and TRBJ1-4; TRBD1 is a possible D gene (5 bases). The receptor was isolated from a man between 18 and 35 years old who had mild COVID-19 (a few samples of this study predate the infection). Cell type and time point are not known. Sequenced material: PBMCs or a T cell subset sorted from them (not recorded which). Here the CDR3 reads CASTTSWGEVKLFF. CDR3 nucleotides: TGTGCCAGCACCACCAGTTGGGGGGAGGTCAAACTGTTTTTT.